Below, 31 T cell receptor beta chains from the same sample are listed, as sequenced in a study of shared clonotypes between healthy human individuals. The protocol was immunoSEQ multiplex PCR, while the TCRdb copy is restricted to in-frame clones and leaves out a portion. Of some 1.1 million clones listed, around 77% are singletons. The sample taken for sequencing was memory CD4+ T cells from PBMCs. The subset here: CD45RA-negative fraction. These receptors were obtained from a man aged 18 to 30 in good health. Some clones in this sample may be carry-over from other donors' samples.

The chain is built from TRBV29-1 and TRBJ2-3; D unclear. The V gene's germline CDR1 is SQVTM and CDR2 ANQGSEA. The V and J ends lost 5 bases and 0 bases respectively, with 6 bases between them. The CDR3 is 12 amino acids. The CDR3 loop is CSVSDSTDTQYF. The CDR3 DNA reads as TGCAGCGTTTCCGATAGCACAGATACGCAGTATTTT.

Regarding this clone: The identical CDR3 is also encoded by other nucleotide sequences in the sample. The V call is TRBV6-6, the J call TRBJ2-7, with D perhaps given as TRBD1 or TRBD2 (5 bases each). The CDR3 has 13 residues. CDR1 is MNHNY, CDR2 SVGAGI, per germline (reference sequence). Trimming removed 6 bases at V and 3 bases at J, with 12 bases between. CDR3 sequence (DNA): TGTGCCAGCAGCTACACTGGGGGCTACGAGCAGTACTTC. It specifies CASSYTGGYEQYF.

This chain uses TRBV9 with TRBJ2-7; unclear D gene. The CDR3 is 14 residues long. V was clipped by 1 base and J by 5 bases, with 13 bases between them. Germline V CDR1 and CDR2: SGDLS, YYNGEE. Here the CDR3 DNA reads TGTGCCAGCAGCGTACGCGGACGGTGGGACGAGCAGTACTTC. Encoded protein: CASSVRGRWDEQYF.

The chain carries TRBV4-1 and TRBJ2-3; 7 bases agree with TRBD2. In germline, CDR1 is MGHRA, CDR2 YSYEKL. The CDR3 has 19 residues. Trimming at V came to 0 bases and at J to 2 bases, leaving 14 bases not matched to a gene. CDR3 loop: CASSQDGDWASGFTDTQYF. Here the CDR3 DNA reads TGCGCCAGCAGCCAAGATGGGGATTGGGCTAGCGGATTCACAGATACGCAGTATTTT.

This clone has just a few counts. This chain uses TRBV9 with TRBJ2-1; 7 nucleotides line up with TRBD2. V was pared by 4 bases and J by 4 bases, with 14 bases of the junction left unmatched. The CDR3 is 17 amino acids. Germline CDR1 SGDLS, CDR2 YYNGEE. CDR3 region: CASSLNPAGPLYNEQFF. The CDR3 nucleotides read TGTGCCAGCAGCCTTAATCCAGCGGGACCCTTGTACAATGAGCAGTTCTTC.

The chain links TRBV4-3 to TRBJ2-6; D is uncertain. V lost 0 bases and J 0 bases, leaving 9 bases between the germline ends. Germline V gene sequence: CDR1 LGHNA, CDR2 YSLEER. This CDR3 contains 17 residues. CDR3 protein: CASSQDLPHSGANVLTF. As DNA, the CDR3 is TGCGCCAGCAGCCAAGATCTGCCACACTCTGGGGCCAACGTCCTGACTTTC.

This chain connects TRBV28 to TRBJ1-3; D ambiguous. The CDR3 runs 11 residues. Per germline, CDR1 MDHEN and CDR2 SYDVKM. V was pared by 7 bases and J by 2 bases, with 3 bases between. The CDR3 bases are TGTGCCAGCACAACTGGAAACACCATATATTTT. The encoded protein is CASTTGNTIYF. Drawing the rest from reference TRBV28 and TRBJ1-3, the complete variable domain is DVKVTQSSRYLVKRTGEKVFLECVQDMDHENMFWYRQDPGLGLRLIYFSYDVKMKEKGDIPEGYSVSREKKERFSLILESASTNQTSMYLCASTTGNTIYFGEGSWLTVV.

This clone was seen more than once but under ten times. The rearrangement links TRBV18 to TRBJ2-7; D possibly uses TRBD1 or TRBD2 (5 bases each). Germline assignment: CDR1 KGHSH and CDR2 LQKENI. V lost 6 bases and J 2 bases, leaving 14 bases between the germline ends. The CDR3 extends over 14 amino acids. The DNA of the CDR3 is TGTGCCAGCTCCTCCGGGACCGTGGCCTACGAGCAGTACTTC. It yields the protein CASSSGTVAYEQYF. The full variable domain, with the rest looked up from reference TRBV18 and TRBJ2-7, is NAGVMQNPRHLVRRRGQEARLRCSPMKGHSHVYWYRQLPEEGLKFMVYLQKENIIDESGMPKERFSAEFPKEGPSILRIQQVVRGDSAAYFCASSSGTVAYEQYFGPGTRLTVT.

The V and J genes are TRBV2 and TRBJ1-5; TRBD1 matches 10 bases. V dropped 6 bases and J dropped 3; count of bases not matched to a gene: 5. Germline V gives CDR1 SNHLY, CDR2 FYNNEI. CDR3 length: 15 amino acids. The CDR3 loop reads CASRRGQGDNQPQHF. The CDR3 DNA follows: TGTGCCAGCAGGAGAGGACAGGGGGACAATCAGCCCCAGCATTTT.

The chain has TRBV28 and TRBJ1-5; 10 nucleotides match TRBD1. With V trimmed by 6 bases and J by 7 bases, 12 bases remained unmatched. CDR3 size: 16 residues. CDR1 MDHEN and CDR2 SYDVKM come from the germline V gene. The CDR3 DNA sequence: TGTGCCAGCAGCCCCATTCCCGGGACAGGGGTCCAGCCCCAGCATTTT. It is translated as CASSPIPGTGVQPQHF. Variable domain in full (rest from reference TRBV28 and TRBJ1-5): DVKVTQSSRYLVKRTGEKVFLECVQDMDHENMFWYRQDPGLGLRLIYFSYDVKMKEKGDIPEGYSVSREKKERFSLILESASTNQTSMYLCASSPIPGTGVQPQHFGDGTRLSIL.

This chain joins TRBV18 and TRBJ2-3, with D possibly being TRBD2 (5 bases). This CDR3 spans 15 amino acids. V lost 1 base and J 2 bases, leaving 10 bases between the germline ends. Looked up from germline, CDR1 is KGHSH and CDR2 is LQKENI. This chain's CDR3 is CASSPLLAPTDTQYF. In DNA, the CDR3 is TGTGCCAGCTCACCACTCCTAGCCCCCACAGATACGCAGTATTTT. The complete variable domain, with remaining parts taken from reference TRBV18 and TRBJ2-3, reads NAGVMQNPRHLVRRRGQEARLRCSPMKGHSHVYWYRQLPEEGLKFMVYLQKENIIDESGMPKERFSAEFPKEGPSILRIQQVVRGDSAAYFCASSPLLAPTDTQYFGPGTRLTVL.

The chain is built from TRBV7-6 and TRBJ2-5; TRBD1 or TRBD2 may be the D gene (6 bases each). There are 16 residues in the CDR3. Germline V gene data show CDR1 as SGHVS and CDR2 as FNYEAQ. Trimming took 5 bases from V and 2 from J, leaving 18 bases between them. Written as DNA, the CDR3 is TGTGCCAGCAGCCTTTTACGGTCGGGGGCACAAGAGACCCAGTACTTC. This sequence encodes CASSLLRSGAQETQYF.

In DNA form, the CDR3 reads TGTGCCAGCAGTTTATTACAGAGTGAAAAACTGTTTTTT. It encodes CASSLLQSEKLFF. This sequence joins TRBV28 and TRBJ1-4; D remains ambiguous. The CDR3 length is 13 residues. V dropped 1 base and J dropped 7 bases, with 7 bases sitting between them. The germline gives CDR1 MDHEN, CDR2 SYDVKM. The complete variable domain, with remaining parts taken from reference TRBV28 and TRBJ1-4, reads DVKVTQSSRYLVKRTGEKVFLECVQDMDHENMFWYRQDPGLGLRLIYFSYDVKMKEKGDIPEGYSVSREKKERFSLILESASTNQTSMYLCASSLLQSEKLFFGSGTQLSVL.

J is TRBJ1-5 and V is TRBV9; D ambiguous. Germline CDR1 and CDR2: SGDLS and YYNGEE. Trimming shortened V by 4 bases and J by 7 bases, and 15 bases separated the two germline ends. This CDR3 has 14 residues. Written as DNA, the CDR3 is TGTGCCAGCAGCCCCCGGGAGGGAGGCCAGCCCCAGCATTTT. Protein: CASSPREGGQPQHF.

A note on this clone: The same CDR3 arises from other DNA sequences in this sample as well. This chain uses TRBV5-1 with TRBJ2-2; 7 bases are a match to TRBD1. Germline loops: CDR1 SGHRS, CDR2 YFSETQ. CDR3 length equals 15 residues. Trimming took 0 bases from V and 3 from J; bases not matched to a gene: 2. CDR3 coding DNA: TGCGCCAGCAGCTTGGGGCAGGGGGACACCGGGGAGCTGTTTTTT. It specifies CASSLGQGDTGELFF.

This chain links TRBV19 with TRBJ1-5; weak D call: TRBD1 (5 bases). CDR3 length: 16 amino acids. The germline V gene has CDR1 LNHDA and CDR2 SQIVND (reference sequence). Trimming removed 2 bases from V and 3 bases from J, with 14 bases in between. CDR3 DNA sequence: TGTGCCAGTAGTATATGGCAGGGAAGGGTCAATCAGCCCCAGCATTTT. This encodes CASSIWQGRVNQPQHF.

The chain couples TRBV6-1 to TRBJ2-7, with unresolved D. With 7 bases removed from V and 2 bases from J, the gap between germline ends came to 18 bases. From germline, CDR1 is MNHNS and CDR2 SASEGT. The CDR3 sequence is 15 residues long. CDR3 coding DNA: TGTGCCAGCATCATACGGTGGCCAGGCCCCTACGAGCAGTACTTC. Amino acids: CASIIRWPGPYEQYF.

This chain joins TRBV5-1 and TRBJ1-1; D gene uncertain. This CDR3 contains 13 residues. Trimming shortened V by 7 bases and J by 1 base, and 11 bases separated the two germline ends. CDR1 and CDR2 from the germline V gene are SGHRS and YFSETQ. The CDR3 DNA reads as TGCGCCAGCGGAACGGACGGGAACACTGAAGCTTTCTTT. Its protein product is CASGTDGNTEAFF.

This clone was observed a few times. Distinct nucleotide sequences in the sample also encode this CDR3. This sequence joins TRBV29-1 and TRBJ2-3, with D unclear. Germline V gene lookup returns CDR1 SQVTM and CDR2 ANQGSEA. The CDR3 runs to 10 residues. Deletions cut 4 bases from V and 5 bases from J, with 4 bases between. The CDR3 DNA sequence: TGCAGCGTTGTCGAAGATACGCAGTATTTT. Its translation is CSVVEDTQYF.

This clone was recorded a few times. The rearrangement joins TRBV5-1 to TRBJ2-1; 14 bases align to TRBD2. CDR1 and CDR2 from the germline V gene are SGHRS and YFSETQ. Trimming cost V 1 base and J 12 bases; bases outside gene matches: 12. CDR3 length: 17 amino acids. The CDR3 loop is CASSLSPGTSGSGVQFF. The CDR3 nucleotides read TGCGCCAGCAGCTTGTCCCCCGGGACTAGCGGGAGTGGAGTGCAGTTCTTC.

The chain employs TRBV5-1 and TRBJ1-5; 7 nucleotides line up with TRBD1. With V trimmed by 6 bases and J by 0 bases, 9 bases remained unmatched. Germline values: CDR1 SGHRS, CDR2 YFSETQ. The CDR3 is 16 residues long. CDR3 protein: CASKKTGSYSNQPQHF. The CDR3, as DNA: TGCGCCAGCAAGAAGACAGGGAGCTATAGCAATCAGCCCCAGCATTTT.

The gene calls are TRBV28 and TRBJ2-7; TRBD1 matches 9 bases. The CDR3 is made up of 14 amino acids. In germline, CDR1 is MDHEN, CDR2 SYDVKM. V lost 5 bases to trimming and J lost 6 bases; unmatched junction nucleotides: 8. The DNA of the CDR3 is TGTGCCAGCAGTAGACGGGACAGGGTCTCCGAGCAGTACTTC. It yields the protein CASSRRDRVSEQYF.

The chain recombines TRBV5-1 with TRBJ2-7; 7 bases agree with TRBD1. Germline CDR1 reads SGHRS; CDR2 reads YFSETQ. There are 14 residues in the CDR3. The J segment lost 7 bases and the V segment lost 0 bases, leaving 7 bases of the junction unmatched. The CDR3 nucleotides read TGCGCCAGCAGCTTGGGGAAGGGGGCAGAGGAGCAGTACTTC. It specifies CASSLGKGAEEQYF. Full variable domain (outside the CDR3, taken from reference TRBV5-1 and TRBJ2-7): KAGVTQTPRYLIKTRGQQVTLSCSPISGHRSVSWYQQTPGQGLQFLFEYFSETQRNKGNFPGRFSGRQFSNSRSEMNVSTLELGDSALYLCASSLGKGAEEQYFGPGTRLTVT.

The chain joins TRBV7-9 to TRBJ1-1; perhaps TRBD1 as D (6 bases). Germline V gene lookup returns CDR1 SEHNR and CDR2 FQNEAQ (reference sequence). The CDR3 has 19 amino acids. V lost 5 bases, J lost 4 bases, and 29 bases lay in between. The CDR3 here is CASSPLGGGRLVLGTEAFF. The CDR3 DNA reads as TGTGCCAGCAGCCCCCTAGGAGGGGGGCGACTTGTGTTGGGCACTGAAGCTTTCTTT.

The rearrangement joins TRBV9 to TRBJ2-7; TRBD1 aligns across 11 bases. J gave up 4 bases and V 0 bases, and 3 bases lay outside the gene matches. CDR1 is SGDLS, CDR2 YYNGEE, per germline. This CDR3 comprises 15 residues. CDR3 loop: CASSVEGQGVYEQYF. The CDR3 region has the DNA TGTGCCAGCAGCGTAGAGGGACAGGGGGTATACGAGCAGTACTTC.

This chain links TRBV2 with TRBJ1-4, with D perhaps TRBD1 (5 bases). CDR1 SNHLY and CDR2 FYNNEI come from the germline V gene. The CDR3 covers 12 residues. Trimming pared 7 bases from V and 11 bases from J, leaving 14 bases between. CDR3 protein: CASIGGRGKLFF. CDR3 nucleotides: TGTGCCAGCATTGGTGGGAGGGGCAAACTGTTTTTT.

This chain connects TRBV28 to TRBJ1-3; 7 nucleotides match TRBD1. The CDR3 runs 15 residues. The V gene end was trimmed by 6 bases and the J gene end by 1 base; junction bases not matched to a gene: 6. Germline CDR1 is MDHEN and CDR2 is SYDVKM. CDR3 residues: CASSPGTVSGNTIYF. CDR3 sequence (DNA): TGTGCCAGCAGCCCCGGGACAGTATCTGGAAACACCATATATTTT.

This sequence joins TRBV29-1 and TRBJ2-3; tentative D call: TRBD2 (6 bases). Germline V lookup: CDR1 SQVTM, CDR2 ANQGSEA. The CDR3 is 13 residues long. Trimming took off 5 bases at V and 2 bases at J, with 11 bases between the two ends. The CDR3 here is CSVSWRATDTQYF. For the CDR3, the DNA is TGCAGCGTTAGCTGGAGGGCCACAGATACGCAGTATTTT.

CDR3: CASSLDRKNIQYF. The CDR3 DNA is TGTGCCAGCAGCTTGGATAGGAAAAACATTCAGTACTTC. The chain employs TRBV5-4 and TRBJ2-4, with no clear D. The CDR3 is 13 amino acids. Trimming pared 0 bases from V and 4 bases from J, leaving 5 bases between. Germline lookup yields CDR1 SGHNT and CDR2 YYREEE (reference sequence).

V and J are TRBV27 and TRBJ2-1; D possibly corresponds to TRBD2 (6 bases). The germline V gene encodes CDR1 MNHEY and CDR2 SMNVEV (reference sequence). The germline V and J ends were trimmed by 5 bases and 4 bases, with 18 bases remaining between them. The CDR3 runs 16 residues. CDR3 DNA: TGTGCCAGCAGTAATGCGGGCGGGACGGAGTACAATGAGCAGTTCTTC. Protein: CASSNAGGTEYNEQFF.

Points on this clone: The same CDR3 arises from other DNA sequences in this sample as well. V gene TRBV7-3 combines with J gene TRBJ2-3, with 10 bases that match TRBD2. Germline lookup yields CDR1 SGHTA and CDR2 FQGTGA. V gave up 6 bases and J gave up 6 bases; unmatched junction bases: 6. The CDR3 consists of 14 residues. The chain's CDR3 is CASSLGTSADTQYF. CDR3 nucleotides: TGTGCCAGCAGTCTTGGGACTAGCGCGGATACGCAGTATTTT. The full variable domain, with the rest looked up from reference TRBV7-3 and TRBJ2-3, is GAGVSQTPSNKVTEKGKYVELRCDPISGHTALYWYRQSLGQGPEFLIYFQGTGAADDSGLPNDRFFAVRPEGSVSTLKIQRTERGDSAVYLCASSLGTSADTQYFGPGTRLTVL.